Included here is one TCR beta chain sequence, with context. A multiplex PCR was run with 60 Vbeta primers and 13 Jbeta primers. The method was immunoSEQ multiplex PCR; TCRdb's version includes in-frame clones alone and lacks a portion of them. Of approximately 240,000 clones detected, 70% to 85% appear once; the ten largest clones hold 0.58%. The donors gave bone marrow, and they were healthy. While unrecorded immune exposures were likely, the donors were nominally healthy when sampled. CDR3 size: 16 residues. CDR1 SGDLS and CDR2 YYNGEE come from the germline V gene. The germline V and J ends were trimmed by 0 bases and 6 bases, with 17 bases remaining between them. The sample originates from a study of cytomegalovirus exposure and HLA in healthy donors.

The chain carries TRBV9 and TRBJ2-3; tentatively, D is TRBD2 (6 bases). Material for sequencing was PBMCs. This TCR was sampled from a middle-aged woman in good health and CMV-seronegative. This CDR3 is CASSVALDYSSDTQYF. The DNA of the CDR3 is TGTGCCAGCAGCGTAGCCCTGGACTATTCGTCGGATACGCAGTATTTT.